One T cell receptor beta chain is described in this entry. With V trimmed by 7 bases and J by 4 bases, 11 bases remained unmatched. Per germline, CDR1 LNHDA and CDR2 SQIVND (reference sequence). CDR3 length: 17 residues. In the source study's methods: Amplification with reference gene primers provided the estimates of nucleated cell counts. The repertoire was sequenced with immunoSEQ multiplex PCR; TCRdb's copy has only in-frame clones and lacks some. Clone size and the V and J calls come from that table; the DNA yielded D and trimming. The profile shows more than 75,000 clones, approximately 81% of them singletons. The data are from a study of blood T cell repertoires in COVID-19. Study background: Material from acute and convalescent COVID-19 was sourced from the United States, Italy and Spain. PBMCs, B-cell-depleted T cells, or T cells were the source of the cDNA or gDNA that made up the material.

This clonotype originated in a woman aged 70-85 years with acute or convalescent COVID-19. This rearrangement joins TRBV19 to TRBJ2-6; 9 bases match TRBD1. Sample: peripheral blood. The chain's CDR3 is CASMTPGQGVGANVLTF. The CDR3 nucleotides read TGTGCCAGTATGACTCCGGGACAGGGAGTAGGGGCCAACGTCCTGACTTTC.